The present T cell receptor (beta chain) was sequenced within a study of shared T cell receptors in the human thymus. Germline CDR1 and CDR2: MNHNS and SASEGT. The trim removed 1 base at V and 11 bases at J, leaving 21 bases unmatched. This CDR3 is 19 amino acids long. The repertoire was sequenced with immunoSEQ multiplex PCR; TCRdb's copy has only in-frame clones and lacks some. The sample comprises 650,000 to 950,000 clones, 70% to 90% of which are singletons, and 0.0095% to 0.013% rests with the top ten. These data were likewise used in another study, on human thymus T cells.

The source of this sequence is a girl in the first two years of life with a congenital heart defect. The material sequenced was thymocytes. The rearrangement uses TRBV6-1 and TRBJ1-2, with TRBD1 identical over 11 bases. The CDR3 DNA follows: TGTGCCAGCAGTGAAGAAGGGGAGGGGGTGGACAGGGGGCTTATAGGATACACCTTC. Residues: CASSEEGEGVDRGLIGYTF.